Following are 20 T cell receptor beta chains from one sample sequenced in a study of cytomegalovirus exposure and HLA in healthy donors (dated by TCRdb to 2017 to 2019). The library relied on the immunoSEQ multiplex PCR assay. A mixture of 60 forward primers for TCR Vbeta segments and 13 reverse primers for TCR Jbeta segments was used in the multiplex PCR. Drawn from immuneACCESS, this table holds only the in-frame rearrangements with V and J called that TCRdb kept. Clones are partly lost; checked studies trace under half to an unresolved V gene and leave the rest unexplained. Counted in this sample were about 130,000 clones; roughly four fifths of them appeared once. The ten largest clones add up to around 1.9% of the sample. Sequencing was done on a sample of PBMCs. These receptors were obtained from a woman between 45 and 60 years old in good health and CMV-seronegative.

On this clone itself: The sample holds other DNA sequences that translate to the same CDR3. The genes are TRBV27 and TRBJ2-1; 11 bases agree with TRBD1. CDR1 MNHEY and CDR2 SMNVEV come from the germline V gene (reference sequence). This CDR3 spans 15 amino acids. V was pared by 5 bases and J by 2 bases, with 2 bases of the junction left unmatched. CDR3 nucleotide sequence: TGTGCCAGCAGTCCGGGACAGGGGGCCTACAATGAGCAGTTCTTC. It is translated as CASSPGQGAYNEQFF.

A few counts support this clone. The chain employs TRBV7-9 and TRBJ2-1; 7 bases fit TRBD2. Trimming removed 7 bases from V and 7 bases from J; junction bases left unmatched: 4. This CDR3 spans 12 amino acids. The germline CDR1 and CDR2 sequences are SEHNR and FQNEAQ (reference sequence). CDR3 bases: TGTGCCAGCATCCAGGGAGGGAATGAGCAGTTCTTC. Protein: CASIQGGNEQFF.

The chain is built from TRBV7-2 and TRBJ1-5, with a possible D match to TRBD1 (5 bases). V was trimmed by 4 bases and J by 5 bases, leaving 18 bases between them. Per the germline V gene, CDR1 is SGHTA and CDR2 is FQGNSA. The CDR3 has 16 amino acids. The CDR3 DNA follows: TGTGCCAGCAGCTCCCCCGGGTTGGGGCGAGATCAGCCCCAGCATTTT. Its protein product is CASSSPGLGRDQPQHF.

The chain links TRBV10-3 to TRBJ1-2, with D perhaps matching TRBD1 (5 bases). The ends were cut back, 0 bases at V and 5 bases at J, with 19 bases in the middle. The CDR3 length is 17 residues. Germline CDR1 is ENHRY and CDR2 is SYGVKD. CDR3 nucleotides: TGTGCCATCAGTGAGTCGAAGGGGTCAGGCCTCAAGTATGGCTACACCTTC. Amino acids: CAISESKGSGLKYGYTF.

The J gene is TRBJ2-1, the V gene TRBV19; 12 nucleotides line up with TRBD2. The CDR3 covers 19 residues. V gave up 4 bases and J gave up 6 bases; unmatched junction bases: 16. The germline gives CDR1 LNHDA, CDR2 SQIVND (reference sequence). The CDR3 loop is CASSTARQSSGRAGNEQFF. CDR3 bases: TGTGCCAGTAGTACAGCGCGACAGTCTAGCGGGAGGGCCGGCAATGAGCAGTTCTTC.

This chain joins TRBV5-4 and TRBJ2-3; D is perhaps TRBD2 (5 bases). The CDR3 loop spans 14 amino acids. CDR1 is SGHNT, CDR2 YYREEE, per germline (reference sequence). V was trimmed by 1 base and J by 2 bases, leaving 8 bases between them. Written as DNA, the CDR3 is TGTGCCAGCAGCTTGCCTCGGGACACAGATACGCAGTATTTT. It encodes CASSLPRDTDTQYF. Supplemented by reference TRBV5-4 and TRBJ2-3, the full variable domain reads ETGVTQSPTHLIKTRGQQVTLRCSSQSGHNTVSWYQQALGQGPQFIFQYYREEENGRGNFPPRFSGLQFPNYSSELNVNALELDDSALYLCASSLPRDTDTQYFGPGTRLTVL.

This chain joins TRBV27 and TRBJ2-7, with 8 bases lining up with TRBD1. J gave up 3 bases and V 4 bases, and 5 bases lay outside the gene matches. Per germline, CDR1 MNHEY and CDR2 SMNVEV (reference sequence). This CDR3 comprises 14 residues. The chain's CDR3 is CASSYRGQVYEQYF. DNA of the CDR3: TGTGCCAGCAGTTACAGGGGACAGGTCTACGAGCAGTACTTC.

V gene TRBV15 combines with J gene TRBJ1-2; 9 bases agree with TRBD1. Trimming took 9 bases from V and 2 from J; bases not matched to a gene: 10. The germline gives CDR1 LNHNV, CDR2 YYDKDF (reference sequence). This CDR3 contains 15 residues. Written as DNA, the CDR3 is TGTGCCACACAGAGGACGGGACAGGGAAACTATGGCTACACCTTC. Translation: CATQRTGQGNYGYTF. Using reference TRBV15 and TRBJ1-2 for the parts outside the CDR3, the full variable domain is DAMVIQNPRYQVTQFGKPVTLSCSQTLNHNVMYWYQQKSSQAPKLLFHYYDKDFNNEADTPDNFQSRRPNTSFCFLDIRSPGLGDTAMYLCATQRTGQGNYGYTFGSGTRLTVV.

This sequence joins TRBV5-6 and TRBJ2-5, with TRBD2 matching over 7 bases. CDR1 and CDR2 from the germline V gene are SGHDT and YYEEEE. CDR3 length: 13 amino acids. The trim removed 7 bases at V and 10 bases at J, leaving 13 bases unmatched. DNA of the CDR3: TGTGCCAGCGGGGGGGTAGGTTTCGTGATCCAGTACTTC. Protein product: CASGGVGFVIQYF.

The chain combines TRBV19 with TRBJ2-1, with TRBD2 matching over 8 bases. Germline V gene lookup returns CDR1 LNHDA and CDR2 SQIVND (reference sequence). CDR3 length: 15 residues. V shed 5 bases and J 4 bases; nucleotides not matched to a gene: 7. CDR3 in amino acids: CASSPSGSVYNEQFF. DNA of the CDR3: TGTGCCAGTAGTCCGAGCGGGAGTGTGTACAATGAGCAGTTCTTC.

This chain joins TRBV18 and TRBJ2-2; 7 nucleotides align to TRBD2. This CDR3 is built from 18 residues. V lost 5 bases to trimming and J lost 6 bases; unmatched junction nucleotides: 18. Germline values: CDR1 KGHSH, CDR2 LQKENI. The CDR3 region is CASSEIPPAGVGSGELFF. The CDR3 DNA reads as TGTGCCAGCTCAGAGATCCCCCCTGCGGGAGTTGGATCCGGGGAGCTGTTTTTT. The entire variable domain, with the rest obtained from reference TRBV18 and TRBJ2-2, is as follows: NAGVMQNPRHLVRRRGQEARLRCSPMKGHSHVYWYRQLPEEGLKFMVYLQKENIIDESGMPKERFSAEFPKEGPSILRIQQVVRGDSAAYFCASSEIPPAGVGSGELFFGEGSRLTVL.

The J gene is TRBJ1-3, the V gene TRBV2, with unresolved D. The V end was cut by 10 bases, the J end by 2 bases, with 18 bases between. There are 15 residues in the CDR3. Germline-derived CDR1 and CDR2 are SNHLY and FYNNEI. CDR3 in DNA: TGTGCCACCCAGGCTCGGGATATAACTGGAAACACCATATATTTT. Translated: CATQARDITGNTIYF.

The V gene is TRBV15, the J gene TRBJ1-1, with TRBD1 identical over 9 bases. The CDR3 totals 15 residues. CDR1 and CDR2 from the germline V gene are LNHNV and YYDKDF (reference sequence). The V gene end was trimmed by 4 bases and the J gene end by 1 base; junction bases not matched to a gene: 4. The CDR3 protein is CATSKGQGTNTEAFF. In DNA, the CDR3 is TGTGCCACCAGCAAAGGACAGGGGACGAACACTGAAGCTTTCTTT. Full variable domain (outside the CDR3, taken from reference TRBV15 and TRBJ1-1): DAMVIQNPRYQVTQFGKPVTLSCSQTLNHNVMYWYQQKSSQAPKLLFHYYDKDFNNEADTPDNFQSRRPNTSFCFLDIRSPGLGDTAMYLCATSKGQGTNTEAFFGQGTRLTVV.

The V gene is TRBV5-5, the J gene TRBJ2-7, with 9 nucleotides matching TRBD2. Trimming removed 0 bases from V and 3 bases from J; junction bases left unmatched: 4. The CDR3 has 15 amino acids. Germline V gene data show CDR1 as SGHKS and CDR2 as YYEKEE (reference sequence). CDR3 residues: CASSLDLAGNYEQYV. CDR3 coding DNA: TGTGCCAGCAGCTTGGATCTAGCGGGAAACTACGAGCAGTACGTC.

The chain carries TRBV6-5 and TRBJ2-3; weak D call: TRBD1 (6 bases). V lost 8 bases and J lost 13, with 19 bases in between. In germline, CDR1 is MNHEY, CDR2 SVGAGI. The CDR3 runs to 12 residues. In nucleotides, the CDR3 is TGTGCCAGCGGGGTTTCGGGACAACTGAAGTATTTT. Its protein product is CASGVSGQLKYF.

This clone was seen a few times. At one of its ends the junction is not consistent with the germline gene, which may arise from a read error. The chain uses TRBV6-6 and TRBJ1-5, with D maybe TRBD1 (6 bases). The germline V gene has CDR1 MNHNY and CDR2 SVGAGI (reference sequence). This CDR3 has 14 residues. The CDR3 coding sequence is TGTGCCAGCAGTTACTCGGACAGTAATCAGCCCCAGAATTTT. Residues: CASSYSDSNQPQNF.

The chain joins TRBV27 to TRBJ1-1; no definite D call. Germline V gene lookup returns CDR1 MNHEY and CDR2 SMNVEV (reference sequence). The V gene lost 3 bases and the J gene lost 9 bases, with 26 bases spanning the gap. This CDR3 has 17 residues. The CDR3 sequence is CASSFPQKSDPDWKAFF. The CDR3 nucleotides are TGTGCCAGCAGTTTTCCCCAAAAGTCCGACCCCGACTGGAAAGCTTTCTTT.

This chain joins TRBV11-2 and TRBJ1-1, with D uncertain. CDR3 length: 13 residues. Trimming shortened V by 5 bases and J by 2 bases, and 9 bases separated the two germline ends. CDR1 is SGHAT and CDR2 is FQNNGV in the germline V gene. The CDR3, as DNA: TGTGCCAGCAGCGCGTCATTTAACACTGAAGCTTTCTTT. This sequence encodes CASSASFNTEAFF. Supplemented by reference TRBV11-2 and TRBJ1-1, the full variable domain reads EAGVAQSPRYKIIEKRQSVAFWCNPISGHATLYWYQQILGQGPKLLIQFQNNGVVDDSQLPKDRFSAERLKGVDSTLKIQPAKLEDSAVYLCASSASFNTEAFFGQGTRLTVV.

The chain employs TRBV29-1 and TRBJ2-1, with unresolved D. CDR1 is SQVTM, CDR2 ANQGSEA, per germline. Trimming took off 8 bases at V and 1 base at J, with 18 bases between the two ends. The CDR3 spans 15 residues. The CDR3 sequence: CSSAEASISYNEQFF. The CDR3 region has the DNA TGCAGCTCGGCAGAGGCGTCGATTTCCTACAATGAGCAGTTCTTC.

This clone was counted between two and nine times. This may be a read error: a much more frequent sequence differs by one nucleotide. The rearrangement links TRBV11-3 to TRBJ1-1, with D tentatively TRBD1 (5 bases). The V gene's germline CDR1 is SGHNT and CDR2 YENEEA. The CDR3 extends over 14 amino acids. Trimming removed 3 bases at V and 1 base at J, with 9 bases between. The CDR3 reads CASSLEQGNTEAFF. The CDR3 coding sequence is TGTGCCAGCAGCTTGGAGCAGGGGAACACTGAAGCTTTCTTT.